This TCR beta chain was recovered during a study of blood T cell repertoires in COVID-19. Assay used: immunoSEQ multiplex PCR; TCRdb lists only in-frame clones, some missing. In the table there are 85,000 to 130,000 clones, roughly 90% of which are singletons. V gave up 4 bases and J gave up 4 bases; unmatched junction bases: 2. This CDR3 comprises 14 residues. From germline, CDR1 is KGHSH and CDR2 LQKENI. Sequencing was done on a sample of peripheral blood. V and J are TRBV18 and TRBJ2-2; 8 bases align to TRBD2. This TCR was recovered from a human donor in a cohort sampled during active COVID-19. CDR3 amino acids: CASSQAGGTGELFF. The CDR3 DNA reads as TGTGCCAGCTCACAGGCGGGGGGCACCGGGGAGCTGTTTTTT.